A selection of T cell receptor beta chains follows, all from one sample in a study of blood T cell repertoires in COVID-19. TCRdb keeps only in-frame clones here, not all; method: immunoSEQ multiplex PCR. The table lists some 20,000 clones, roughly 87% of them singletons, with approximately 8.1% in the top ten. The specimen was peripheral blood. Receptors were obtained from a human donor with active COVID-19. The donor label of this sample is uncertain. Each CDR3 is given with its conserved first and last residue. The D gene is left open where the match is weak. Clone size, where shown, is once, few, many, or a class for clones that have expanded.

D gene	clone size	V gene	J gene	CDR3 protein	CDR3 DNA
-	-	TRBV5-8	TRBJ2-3	CASSLPADTQYF	TGTGCCAGCAGCTTGCCGGCAGATACGCAGTATTTT
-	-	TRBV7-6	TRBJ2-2	CASSLDARDTGELFF	TGTGCCAGCAGCTTAGATGCGCGCGACACCGGGGAGCTGTTTTTT
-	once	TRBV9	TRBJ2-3	CASSVRGTDTQYF	TGTGCCAGCAGCGTGAGAGGGACAGATACGCAGTATTTT
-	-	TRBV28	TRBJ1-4	CASSAGEAGTNEKLFF	TGTGCCAGCAGCGCCGGGGAAGCTGGAACTAATGAAAAACTGTTTTTT
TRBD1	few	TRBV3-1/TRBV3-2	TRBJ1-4	CASSQEGTGGEKLFF	TGTGCCAGCAGCCAAGAGGGGACAGGGGGGGAAAAACTGTTTTTT
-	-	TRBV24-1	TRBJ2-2	CATSDLLAGELFF	TGTGCCACCAGTGATTTGCTTGCGGGGGAGCTGTTTTTT
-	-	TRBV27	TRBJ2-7	CASSLTGPYEQYF	TGTGCCAGCAGTTTAACAGGACCCTACGAGCAGTACTTC
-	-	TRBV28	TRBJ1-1	CASSLTGNTEAFF	TGTGCCAGCAGTTTGACAGGGAACACTGAAGCTTTCTTT
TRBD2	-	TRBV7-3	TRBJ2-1	CASSSQRTSTTEQFF	TGTGCCAGCAGCTCCCAGAGGACTAGCACGACTGAGCAGTTCTTC
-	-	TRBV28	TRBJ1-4	CASSLGQPNEKLFF	TGTGCCAGCAGTCTCGGACAACCGAATGAAAAACTGTTTTTT
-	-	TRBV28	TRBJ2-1	CASRPDSSSYNEQFF	TGTGCCAGCAGGCCTGACAGTAGCTCCTACAATGAGCAGTTCTTC
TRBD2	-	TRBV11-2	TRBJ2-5	CASSPGLAGYQETQYF	TGTGCCAGCAGCCCCGGACTAGCGGGCTACCAAGAGACCCAGTACTTC
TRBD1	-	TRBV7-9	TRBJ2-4	CASSDGTVRFIQYF	TGTGCCAGCAGCGATGGGACAGTGAGATTCATTCAGTACTTC
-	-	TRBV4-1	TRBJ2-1	CASSQVAGNSYNEQFF	TGCGCCAGCAGCCAAGTGGCAGGGAATTCCTACAATGAGCAGTTCTTC
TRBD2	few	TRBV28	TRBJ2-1	CASSPRLAGGFNEQFF	TGTGCCAGCAGCCCACGACTAGCGGGAGGGTTCAATGAGCAGTTCTTC
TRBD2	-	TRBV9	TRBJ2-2	CASSASGLNTGELFF	TGTGCCAGCAGCGCTAGCGGATTGAACACCGGGGAGCTGTTTTTT
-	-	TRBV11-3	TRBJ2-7	CASSVRGAYEQYF	TGTGCCAGCAGCGTCAGGGGGGCCTACGAGCAGTACTTC
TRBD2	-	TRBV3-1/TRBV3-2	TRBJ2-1	CASSQSGSDSYNEQFF	TGTGCCAGCAGCCAGAGCGGGAGTGACTCCTACAATGAGCAGTTCTTC
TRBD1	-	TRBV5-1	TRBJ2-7	CASSDPGTGVDEQYF	TGCGCCAGCAGTGACCCTGGGACAGGGGTTGACGAGCAGTACTTC
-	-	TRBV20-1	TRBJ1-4	CSASFREKLFF	TGCAGTGCTAGTTTTCGGGAAAAACTGTTTTTT
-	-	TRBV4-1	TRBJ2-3	CASSQLYTDTQYF	TGCGCCAGCAGCCAATTGTACACAGATACGCAGTATTTT
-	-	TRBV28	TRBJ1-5	CASSFLLDSQPQHF	TGTGCCAGCAGTTTCCTCTTGGACAGCCAGCCCCAGCATTTT
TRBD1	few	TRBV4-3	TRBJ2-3	CASSRQIGQGAGDTQYF	TGCGCCAGCAGCCGACAAATAGGACAGGGGGCGGGAGATACGCAGTATTTT
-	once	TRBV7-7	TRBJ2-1	CASSLREVSYNEQFF	TGTGCTAGCAGCCTTAGGGAGGTCTCCTACAATGAGCAGTTCTTC
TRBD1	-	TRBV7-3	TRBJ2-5	CASSFTGGETQYF	TGTGCCAGCAGCTTTACAGGGGGAGAGACCCAGTACTTC
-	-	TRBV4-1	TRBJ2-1	CASSQLGHKDEQFF	TGCGCCAGCAGCCAACTGGGACACAAGGATGAGCAGTTCTTC
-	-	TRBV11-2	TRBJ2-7	CASSLFGRQGFNEQYF	TGTGCCAGCAGCTTATTCGGAAGGCAGGGCTTTAACGAGCAGTACTTC
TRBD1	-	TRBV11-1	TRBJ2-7	CASSSTGGTYEQYF	TGTGCCAGCAGCTCCACAGGGGGGACCTACGAGCAGTACTTC
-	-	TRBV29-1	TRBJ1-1	CSVEQGSRTEAFF	TGCAGCGTTGAACAGGGATCGAGGACTGAAGCTTTCTTT
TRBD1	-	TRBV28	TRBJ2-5	CASRKGQGGETQYF	TGTGCCAGCAGAAAGGGACAGGGAGGGGAGACCCAGTACTTC
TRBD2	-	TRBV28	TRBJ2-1	CASTPPRGGRPYNEQFF	TGTGCCAGCACCCCCCCCCGCGGCGGGAGACCGTACAATGAGCAGTTCTTC
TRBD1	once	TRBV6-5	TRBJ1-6	CASSYGQGGYNSPLHF	TGTGCCAGCAGTTACGGACAGGGGGGCTATAATTCACCCCTCCACTTT
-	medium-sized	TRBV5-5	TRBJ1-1	CASSLWGRGTEAFF	TGTGCCAGCAGCTTGTGGGGTAGGGGCACTGAAGCTTTCTTT
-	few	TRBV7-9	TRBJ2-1	CASSLIQDEQFF	TGTGCCAGCAGCTTAATACAAGATGAGCAGTTCTTC
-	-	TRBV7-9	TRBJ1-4	CASSPDMGLDEKLFF	TGTGCCAGCAGTCCAGACATGGGGCTAGATGAAAAACTGTTTTTT
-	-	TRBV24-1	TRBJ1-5	CATSAGIQPQHF	TGTGCCACCAGTGCAGGGATTCAGCCCCAGCATTTT
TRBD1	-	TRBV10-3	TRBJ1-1	CAISETSTGTNTEAFF	TGTGCCATCAGTGAGACTTCGACAGGGACGAACACTGAAGCTTTCTTT
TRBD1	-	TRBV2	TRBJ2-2	CASSPGQLYTGELFF	TGTGCCAGCAGCCCGGGACAGCTTTACACCGGGGAGCTGTTTTTT
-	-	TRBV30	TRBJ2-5	CAWSVGSEETQYF	TGTGCCTGGAGTGTTGGTAGCGAAGAGACCCAGTACTTC
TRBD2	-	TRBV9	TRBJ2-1	CASKPGTSNEQFF	TGTGCCAGCAAGCCCGGGACTAGCAATGAGCAGTTCTTC
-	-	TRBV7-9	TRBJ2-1	CASSPRGASTYNEQFF	TGTGCCAGCAGCCCCCGCGGAGCGTCTACCTACAATGAGCAGTTCTTC
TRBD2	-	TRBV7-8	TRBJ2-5	CASSRGLAEETQYF	TGTGCCAGCAGCCGAGGACTAGCGGAAGAGACCCAGTACTTC
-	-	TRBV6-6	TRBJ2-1	CASRKGGKEDEQFF	TGTGCCAGCAGGAAGGGGGGGAAGGAGGATGAGCAGTTCTTC
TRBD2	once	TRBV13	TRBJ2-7	CASSLGYGTTYEQYF	TGTGCCAGCAGCTTAGGTTACGGGACTACCTACGAGCAGTACTTC
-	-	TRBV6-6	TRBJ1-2	CASSYGGRMGAAYTF	TGTGCCAGCAGTTACGGGGGACGGATGGGGGCGGCCTACACCTTC
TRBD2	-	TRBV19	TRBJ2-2	CATEPGRAFSGELFF	TGTGCCACTGAACCCGGGAGGGCCTTTTCCGGGGAGCTGTTTTTT
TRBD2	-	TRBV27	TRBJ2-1	CASSRTSGREEQFF	TGTGCCAGTAGCAGGACTAGCGGGAGAGAGGAGCAGTTCTTC
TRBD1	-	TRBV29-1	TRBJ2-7	CSVALRTGPYEQYF	TGCAGCGTAGCATTACGGACAGGTCCCTACGAGCAGTACTTC
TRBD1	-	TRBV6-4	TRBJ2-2	CASSDAPTGAWNTGELFF	TGTGCCAGCAGTGACGCCCCGACAGGGGCTTGGAACACCGGGGAGCTGTTTTTT
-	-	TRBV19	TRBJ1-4	CASSTTGSTNEKLFF	TGTGCCAGTAGTACTACAGGCTCAACTAATGAAAAACTGTTTTTT
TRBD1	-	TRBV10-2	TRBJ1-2	CASRLDRGDGYTF	TGCGCCAGCAGGCTGGACAGGGGAGACGGCTACACCTTC
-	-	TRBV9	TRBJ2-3	CASSAGSGGLSDTQYF	TGTGCCAGCAGCGCAGGAAGCGGCGGATTATCAGATACGCAGTATTTT
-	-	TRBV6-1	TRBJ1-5	CASSERPRSFQPQHF	TGTGCCAGCAGTGAAAGGCCACGGAGTTTCCAGCCCCAGCATTTT
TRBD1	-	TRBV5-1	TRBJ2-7	CASSLETGGFSYEQYF	TGCGCCAGCAGCTTGGAGACAGGGGGCTTCTCCTACGAGCAGTACTTC
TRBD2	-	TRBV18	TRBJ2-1	CASSPLRTSGSSGEQFF	TGTGCCAGCTCACCCCTAAGGACTAGCGGGAGTAGTGGTGAGCAGTTCTTC
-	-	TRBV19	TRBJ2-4	CASSIQDTAKNIQYF	TGTGCCAGTAGTATACAGGACACAGCCAAAAACATTCAGTACTTC
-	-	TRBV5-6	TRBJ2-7	CASSSGGDRVGGQYF	TGTGCCAGCAGCTCCGGGGGGGACAGGGTAGGTGGGCAGTACTTC
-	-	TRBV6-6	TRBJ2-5	CASSFWMTGETQYF	TGTGCCAGCAGTTTCTGGATGACGGGAGAGACCCAGTACTTC
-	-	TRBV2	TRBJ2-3	CASSRDTQYF	TGTGCCAGCAGCCGAGATACGCAGTATTTT
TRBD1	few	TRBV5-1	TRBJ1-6	CATREGADSPLHF	TGCGCCACCAGGGAGGGGGCGGATTCACCCCTCCACTTT